A single sample gave rise to the 32 T cell receptor beta chains below, sequenced in a study of shared clonotypes between healthy human individuals. Sequencing used immunoSEQ multiplex PCR; TCRdb keeps in-frame clones, though not all of them. The sample holds approximately 500,000 clones, 60% to 80% seen once. Sequenced: PBMCs. Receptors were obtained from a woman aged 40 to 50 in good health. Some clones in this sample may be carry-over from other donors' samples.

The J gene is TRBJ2-5, the V gene TRBV5-4, with 7 bases that match TRBD2. The germline V gene encodes CDR1 SGHNT and CDR2 YYREEE (reference sequence). Trimming removed 4 bases from V and 5 bases from J; junction bases left unmatched: 8. The CDR3 runs to 14 residues. The CDR3 DNA is TGTGCCAGCAGCGAAACTAGCGTGGGGGAGACCCAGTACTTC. This codes for CASSETSVGETQYF.

This clone has a handful of counts. CDR3 sequence (DNA): TGCGCCAGCAGCTTGTCGGTAGACACTGAAGCTTTCTTT. The encoded protein is CASSLSVDTEAFF. The rearrangement links TRBV5-1 to TRBJ1-1; no firm D call. The germline V and J ends were trimmed by 1 base and 3 bases, with 7 bases remaining between them. The V gene's germline CDR1 is SGHRS and CDR2 YFSETQ. CDR3 length equals 13 residues. The variable domain in full, with the rest retrieved from reference TRBV5-1 and TRBJ1-1, is KAGVTQTPRYLIKTRGQQVTLSCSPISGHRSVSWYQQTPGQGLQFLFEYFSETQRNKGNFPGRFSGRQFSNSRSEMNVSTLELGDSALYLCASSLSVDTEAFFGQGTRLTVV.

A remark on this clone: Other DNA sequences of this sample code for an identical CDR3. This chain links TRBV19 with TRBJ2-5; D gene unclear. CDR3 size: 13 residues. Germline V CDR1 and CDR2: LNHDA, SQIVND (reference sequence). Trimming cost V 1 base and J 4 bases, with 7 bases left between them. The CDR3 reads CASSIGTGETQYF. CDR3 nucleotide sequence: TGTGCCAGTAGTATAGGCACGGGAGAGACCCAGTACTTC.

The chain employs TRBV5-8 and TRBJ2-7; the D gene is possibly TRBD2 (5 bases). From germline, CDR1 is SGHTS and CDR2 YDEGEE. The CDR3 length is 14 residues. Trimming removed 4 bases at V and 1 base at J, with 12 bases between. CDR3 residues: CASSIRTGSYEQYF. The CDR3 nucleotides are TGTGCCAGCAGCATCCGGACGGGATCCTACGAGCAGTACTTC.

The J gene is TRBJ2-1, the V gene TRBV5-1; 7 bases are a match to TRBD1. This CDR3 spans 14 amino acids. The junction had 5 bases not matched to a gene; V was cut back by 4 bases and J by 4 bases. CDR1 is SGHRS and CDR2 is YFSETQ in the germline V gene. The CDR3 DNA is TGCGCCAGCAGCCTGGGACAGAGGTACAATGAGCAGTTCTTC. The encoded protein is CASSLGQRYNEQFF.

The rearrangement uses TRBV20-1 and TRBJ2-1; D possibly corresponds to TRBD2 (5 bases). V was cut by 5 bases and J by 7 bases, with 6 bases left in between. Per germline, CDR1 DFQATT and CDR2 SNEGSKA (reference sequence). The CDR3 loop spans 10 amino acids. As DNA, the CDR3 is TGCAGTGCTGAGGGTAATGAGCAGTTCTTC. Amino acid sequence: CSAEGNEQFF.

V gene TRBV7-8 combines with J gene TRBJ2-1; D unclear. Trimming took 1 base from V and 6 from J, leaving 7 bases between them. The CDR3 consists of 13 residues. Germline CDR1 is SGHVS and CDR2 is FQNEAQ. The CDR3 sequence is CASSLGRSNEQFF. The CDR3 region has the DNA TGTGCCAGCAGCTTAGGGCGTTCCAATGAGCAGTTCTTC.

The chain couples TRBV15 to TRBJ2-7; tentatively, D is TRBD1 (6 bases). This CDR3 spans 13 amino acids. Germline V CDR1 and CDR2: LNHNV, YYDKDF (reference sequence). V was trimmed by 3 bases and J by 12 bases, leaving 18 bases between them. The CDR3, as DNA: TGTGCCACCAGCAGCCACCCGGGACAAAGTTTGTACTTC. Encoded protein: CATSSHPGQSLYF.

The chain uses TRBV7-3 and TRBJ2-5, with D perhaps given as TRBD1 or TRBD2 (5 bases each). Germline-derived CDR1 and CDR2 are SGHTA and FQGTGA. The CDR3 has 13 residues. V lost 5 bases and J lost 4, with 11 bases in between. The CDR3 DNA follows: TGTGCCAGCAGCCTAAGGGACCGAGAGACCCAGTACTTC. Its translation is CASSLRDRETQYF.

The V call is TRBV7-9, the J call TRBJ2-7; 14 bases line up with TRBD2. V gave up 6 bases and J gave up 3 bases; unmatched junction bases: 7. The CDR3 covers 16 residues. Germline V lookup: CDR1 SEHNR, CDR2 FQNEAQ (reference sequence). This CDR3 is CASSRTSGRSSYEQYF. As DNA, the CDR3 is TGTGCCAGCAGTCGGACTAGCGGGAGGTCAAGCTACGAGCAGTACTTC.

The V and J genes are TRBV11-3 and TRBJ2-1, with D uncertain. Trimming took 6 bases from V and 4 from J, leaving 10 bases between them. This CDR3 region has 13 residues. Germline loops: CDR1 SGHNT, CDR2 YENEEA. Written as DNA, the CDR3 is TGTGCCAGCAGTCCTACCGGGTACAATGAGCAGTTCTTC. Protein product: CASSPTGYNEQFF. Together with reference TRBV11-3 and TRBJ2-1, the CDR3 gives the full variable domain: EAGVVQSPRYKIIEKKQPVAFWCNPISGHNTLYWYLQNLGQGPELLIRYENEEAVDDSQLPKDRFSAERLKGVDSTLKIQPAELGDSAVYLCASSPTGYNEQFFGPGTRLTVL.

The gene calls are TRBV7-9 and TRBJ2-1, with 8 positions matching TRBD1. Trimming removed 0 bases from V and 7 bases from J; junction bases left unmatched: 5. This CDR3 region has 15 residues. From germline, CDR1 is SEHNR and CDR2 FQNEAQ (reference sequence). Here the CDR3 DNA reads TGTGCCAGCAGCTTAGCGGGCACAGGGGGAAATGAGCAGTTCTTC. It codes for CASSLAGTGGNEQFF.

This clone was picked up one time. One junction end does not reproduce the germline sequence, and a read error may be involved. The chain couples TRBV28 to TRBJ2-5, with D possibly called TRBD1 or TRBD2 (6 bases each). The CDR3 is 11 amino acids. The germline gives CDR1 MDHEN, CDR2 SYDVKM. For the CDR3, the DNA is TGTGCCAGCAGTGGAGGCGGGACAATGCACTTC. As protein: CASSGGGTMHF. The full variable domain, with the rest looked up from reference TRBV28 and TRBJ2-5, is DVKVTQSSRYLVKRTGEKVFLECVQDMDHENMFWYRQDPGLGLRLIYFSYDVKMKEKGDIPEGYSVSREKKERFSLILESASTNQTSMYLCASSGGGTMHFGPGTRLLVL.

CDR3 sequence (DNA): TGTGCCAGTAGTATAGTCTTAGCGGGAGTCCCAGATCCCCACAATGAGCAGTTCTTC. This sequence encodes CASSIVLAGVPDPHNEQFF. The rearrangement uses TRBV19 and TRBJ2-1, with 9 bases that match TRBD2. This CDR3 has 19 amino acids. CDR1 is LNHDA, CDR2 SQIVND, per germline (reference sequence). The trim removed 1 base at V and 5 bases at J, leaving 15 bases unmatched. The full variable domain, in which reference TRBV19 and TRBJ2-1 provide the parts outside the CDR3, is DGGITQSPKYLFRKEGQNVTLSCEQNLNHDAMYWYRQDPGQGLRLIYYSQIVNDFQKGDIAEGYSVSREKKESFPLTVTSAQKNPTAFYLCASSIVLAGVPDPHNEQFFGPGTRLTVL.

In regard to this clone: This same CDR3 is encoded by further DNA sequences in the sample. The V and J genes are TRBV29-1 and TRBJ1-1, with 10 positions matching TRBD1. The V and J ends lost 7 bases and 5 bases, in that order; junction bases with no gene match: 4. CDR1 and CDR2 (germline): SQVTM, ANQGSEA. The CDR3 consists of 12 residues. CDR3 loop: CSAGTGETEAFF. The CDR3 DNA sequence: TGCAGCGCCGGGACAGGGGAGACTGAAGCTTTCTTT.

Points on this clone: Other DNA sequences from this sample encode an identical CDR3 as well. The J gene is TRBJ2-7, the V gene TRBV7-9; no clear D. Germline loops: CDR1 SEHNR, CDR2 FQNEAQ (reference sequence). V lost 5 bases, J lost 1 base, and 6 bases lay in between. This CDR3 is 12 amino acids long. DNA for the CDR3: TGTGCCAGCAGCCCGGTTTCCTACGAGCAGTACTTC. Its protein product is CASSPVSYEQYF. Complete variable domain (other parts from reference TRBV7-9 and TRBJ2-7): DTGVSQNPRHKITKRGQNVTFRCDPISEHNRLYWYRQTLGQGPEFLTYFQNEAQLEKSRLLSDRFSAERPKGSFSTLEIQRTEQGDSAMYLCASSPVSYEQYFGPGTRLTVT.

The chain has TRBV6-5 and TRBJ1-4; D gene ambiguous. CDR1 is MNHEY, CDR2 SVGAGI, per germline. This CDR3 is 13 amino acids long. V gave up 2 bases and J gave up 6 bases, with 7 bases separating them. CDR3 sequence reads: CASSYRADEKLFF. CDR3 sequence (DNA): TGTGCCAGCAGTTACCGGGCGGATGAAAAACTGTTTTTT.

The genes are TRBV7-9 and TRBJ1-1, with D possibly matching TRBD1 (5 bases). The V gene lost 4 bases and the J gene lost 12 bases, with 12 bases spanning the gap. The CDR3 covers 11 residues. Germline V gives CDR1 SEHNR, CDR2 FQNEAQ (reference sequence). The CDR3 region is CASSSGGESFF. The CDR3 nucleotides read TGTGCCAGCAGCTCGGGGGGGGAATCTTTCTTT.

V usage is TRBV11-2 and J usage is TRBJ2-7; D unclear. The CDR3 contains 11 residues. V lost 3 bases, J lost 3 bases, and 3 bases lay in between. Germline values: CDR1 SGHAT, CDR2 FQNNGV. The DNA of the CDR3 is TGTGCCAGCAGCTTCTACTACGAGCAGTACTTC. Encoded protein: CASSFYYEQYF.

The chain joins TRBV1 to TRBJ1-4; the table's TRBD1 call for D was not verified on the DNA. TRBV1 is assigned pseudogene status. The CDR3 runs 14 residues. The CDR3 DNA is TGCACCAGCAGGAAGGGACACTGGGGGGAAAAACTGTTTTTT. Translating gives CTSRKGHWGEKLFF.

The chain carries TRBV28 and TRBJ2-7; 9 bases map to TRBD1. With 6 bases clipped from V and 2 bases from J, the junction kept 8 bases outside the gene matches. Looked up from germline, CDR1 is MDHEN and CDR2 is SYDVKM. This CDR3 contains 15 residues. The CDR3 region has the DNA TGTGCCAGCAGCTCACACGGGGACAGGGCCTACGAGCAGTACTTC. It codes for CASSSHGDRAYEQYF.

In its sample, this clone was seen many times. The sample carries other DNA sequences with the same CDR3. V and J are TRBV5-1 and TRBJ2-7; D gene ambiguous. V lost 4 bases to trimming and J lost 2 bases, with 10 bases between them. Germline V CDR1 and CDR2: SGHRS, YFSETQ. The CDR3 has 13 residues. The CDR3 nucleotides are TGCGCCAGCAGCCTTGAAAGGGCCTACGAGCAGTACTTC. Translated, it gives CASSLERAYEQYF.

The rearrangement links TRBV25-1 to TRBJ2-2, with TRBD1 identical over 8 bases. V lost 4 bases to trimming and J lost 1 base; unmatched junction nucleotides: 8. The CDR3 is 17 residues long. Looked up from germline, CDR1 is MGHDK and CDR2 is SYGVNS. The CDR3 is CASSATRDRLNTGELFF. The CDR3 nucleotides read TGTGCCAGCAGTGCCACTCGGGACAGGCTGAACACCGGGGAGCTGTTTTTT.

The chain is built from TRBV5-5 and TRBJ1-5; 9 nucleotides agree with TRBD1. This CDR3 has 15 amino acids. Germline CDR1 is SGHKS and CDR2 is YYEKEE (reference sequence). V shed 2 bases, J shed 5 bases, and the junction held 5 bases outside the gene matches. CDR3 nucleotide sequence: TGTGCCAGCAGCTTTGGGGACAGGGCGGATCAGCCCCAGCATTTT. Its protein is CASSFGDRADQPQHF.

The chain couples TRBV29-1 to TRBJ1-1, with 8 nucleotides matching TRBD1. The V gene's germline CDR1 is SQVTM and CDR2 ANQGSEA. The trim removed 5 bases at V and 13 bases at J, leaving 9 bases unmatched. This CDR3 is built from 11 residues. CDR3 nucleotides: TGCAGCGTTACGACAGGGGCGGTTGGTTTCTTT. Residues: CSVTTGAVGFF.

Only one count was recorded for this clone. The chain uses TRBV27 and TRBJ2-1; TRBD2 matches at 9 bases. Germline V gene lookup returns CDR1 MNHEY and CDR2 SMNVEV (reference sequence). The CDR3 is 15 amino acids. After removal of 3 bases from V and 8 bases from J, the junction contained 8 bases not matched to a gene. The CDR3 nucleotides read TGTGCCAGCAGTTTTGCGGGAGGGCCAATAGATGAGCAGTTCTTC. Amino acids: CASSFAGGPIDEQFF.

J is TRBJ2-2 and V is TRBV2; 14 nucleotides align to TRBD2. Germline V CDR1 and CDR2: SNHLY, FYNNEI. Trimming removed 7 bases from V and 7 bases from J; junction bases left unmatched: 5. The CDR3 covers 15 residues. The CDR3 is CASTPGTSGGGELFF. DNA for the CDR3: TGTGCCAGCACTCCCGGGACTAGCGGGGGCGGGGAGCTGTTTTTT.

This clone was recorded once. Other DNA sequences of this sample code for an identical CDR3. The chain combines TRBV5-6 with TRBJ1-1, with D hard to call. This CDR3 region has 11 residues. V was pared by 4 bases and J by 2 bases, with 3 bases between. Germline lookup yields CDR1 SGHDT and CDR2 YYEEEE. Here the CDR3 DNA reads TGTGCCAGCAGCCTTAACACTGAAGCTTTCTTT. Protein product: CASSLNTEAFF.

This chain connects TRBV7-9 to TRBJ2-4; 13 positions agree with TRBD2. There are 18 residues in the CDR3. Germline V gives CDR1 SEHNR, CDR2 FQNEAQ (reference sequence). V was pared by 5 bases and J by 1 base, with 8 bases of the junction left unmatched. This chain's CDR3 is CASSQLAGGFGAKNIQYF. CDR3 nucleotide sequence: TGTGCCAGCAGCCAACTAGCGGGAGGGTTCGGGGCCAAAAACATTCAGTACTTC.

This chain connects TRBV18 to TRBJ2-5; tentatively, D is TRBD1 (5 bases). Trimming cost V 1 base and J 2 bases, with 14 bases left between them. The CDR3 extends over 16 amino acids. Germline CDR1 and CDR2: KGHSH and LQKENI. CDR3 sequence: CASSPRGLINQETQYF. Here the CDR3 DNA reads TGTGCCAGCTCACCACGGGGCCTAATTAATCAAGAGACCCAGTACTTC.

The chain joins TRBV5-1 to TRBJ2-5; 12 bases fit TRBD1. The V gene end was trimmed by 2 bases and the J gene end by 4 bases; junction bases not matched to a gene: 3. Per the germline V gene, CDR1 is SGHRS and CDR2 is YFSETQ. This CDR3 is 15 amino acids long. CDR3 residues: CASSFGTGGRETQYF. CDR3 in DNA: TGCGCCAGCAGCTTCGGGACAGGGGGCCGAGAGACCCAGTACTTC.

V gene TRBV7-2 combines with J gene TRBJ2-3; D is possibly TRBD2 (5 bases). The germline CDR1 and CDR2 sequences are SGHTA and FQGNSA. Trimming took off 1 base at V and 4 bases at J, with 15 bases between the two ends. This CDR3 has 16 amino acids. The CDR3 nucleotides are TGTGCCAGCAGCTTAGAGGCCGGCGGAGCGGCAGATACGCAGTATTTT. It yields the protein CASSLEAGGAADTQYF.